These 28 T cell receptor beta chains originate from one sample sequenced in a study of metastatic and nonmetastatic thyroid tumors. Thyroid surgery took place with no prior treatment in any patient. MiXCR was used by TCRdb to re-call the PCR reads. The sample consists of about 32,000 clones, around 25% of them appearing once. Sequencing input: blood. These receptors were taken from a female donor with papillary thyroid cancer or a benign thyroid nodule (not recorded which). Some clones in this sample may be carry-over from other donors' samples.

This clone has ten or more counts. This sequence joins TRBV11-2 and TRBJ2-5; D is unresolved. There are 13 residues in the CDR3. Germline assignment: CDR1 SGHAT and CDR2 FQNNGV. V lost 2 bases to trimming and J lost 3 bases, with 7 bases between them. This CDR3 reads CASSLRQKETQYF. The CDR3 DNA sequence: TGTGCCAGCAGCTTAAGGCAAAAAGAGACCCAGTACTTC.

This clone was seen many times. The chain carries TRBV28 and TRBJ2-7; D gene unclear. From germline, CDR1 is MDHEN and CDR2 SYDVKM. V shed 3 bases and J shed 3 bases, with 12 bases lying between them. This CDR3 contains 14 residues. The DNA of the CDR3 is TGTGCCAGCAGTTTCTCCGGACCGCTCTACGAGCAGTACTTC. Translation: CASSFSGPLYEQYF.

Comment on this clone: Sequence at one end of the junction differs from germline and may be a read error. The rearrangement links TRBV20-1 to TRBJ2-1, with D tentatively TRBD1 (5 bases). The CDR3 length is 12 residues. CDR1 and CDR2 (germline): DFQATT, SNEGSKA (reference sequence). The CDR3 here is CSAQGIQNVQCF. CDR3 sequence (DNA): TGCAGTGCCCAGGGAATACAGAATGTGCAGTGCTTC.

In its sample, this clone was seen many times. Given a much more abundant clone one base away, this may be a read error. The chain joins TRBV4-3 to TRBJ1-1; 7 bases map to TRBD1. CDR1 is LGHNA, CDR2 YSLEER, per germline. The CDR3 has 14 residues. V shed 4 bases and J 1 base; nucleotides not matched to a gene: 3. CDR3 sequence (DNA): TGCGCCAGCAGCCCGGGACAGACGAACACTGAAGCTTTCTTT. Encoded protein: CASSPGQTNTEAFF.

This clone is categorized as medium-sized. DNA of the CDR3: TGCAGTGCTACACTCCAGGGTAGTCATCAGCCCCAGCATTTT. Translation gives CSATLQGSHQPQHF. The chain uses TRBV20-1 and TRBJ1-5; D possibly corresponds to TRBD1 (5 bases). The CDR3 is 14 residues long. Looked up from germline, CDR1 is DFQATT and CDR2 is SNEGSKA (reference sequence). V shed 4 bases and J shed 5 bases, with 15 bases lying between them.

This clone has at least ten counts. This may come from a read error, since a much larger clone is one base off. The chain combines TRBV20-1 with TRBJ1-1, with a weak D call TRBD1 (5 bases). In germline, CDR1 is DFQATT, CDR2 SNEGSKA (reference sequence). This CDR3 has 10 residues. This chain's CDR3 is CGARGTEAFF. CDR3 coding DNA: TGCGGGGCCCGGGGGACTGAAGCTTTCTTT.

In the case of this clone: An end of the junction does not agree with germline; a read error may underlie this. J is TRBJ1-5 and V is TRBV6-1; perhaps TRBD1 as D (5 bases). From germline, CDR1 is MNHNS and CDR2 SASEGT. The CDR3 sequence is 13 residues long. The CDR3 DNA follows: TGTGCCAGCAGTGTGGGGGTAGAGCAGCACCAGCATTTT. Translated: CASSVGVEQHQHF.

This clone was counted ten times or more. V is TRBV5-8 and J is TRBJ2-7, with 9 bases fitting TRBD1. Per the germline V gene, CDR1 is SGHTS and CDR2 is YDEGEE. Losses at the gene ends were 5 bases for V and 2 bases for J; bases not matched to a gene: 8. The CDR3 is made up of 15 amino acids. The CDR3 region has the DNA TGTGCCAGCAGGCCCCCGGGACAGGGTACCTACGAGCAGTACTTC. Protein product: CASRPPGQGTYEQYF.

This clone was picked up one time. The junction differs from germline at one of its ends, possibly a read error. The chain has TRBV15 and TRBJ2-2; 11 nucleotides align to TRBD1. CDR3 length: 16 residues. Germline-derived CDR1 and CDR2 are LNHNV and YYDKDF (reference sequence). CDR3 protein: CATGRDRGVQAGELFF. The CDR3, as DNA: TGTGCCACCGGCAGGGACAGGGGGGTTCAAGCGGGGGAGCTCTTTTTT.

This clone has at least ten counts. A much larger clone differs by one base, so this may be a read error. The chain employs TRBV5-1 and TRBJ1-3, with D perhaps TRBD1 (6 bases). The CDR3 runs to 16 residues. V was trimmed by 0 bases and J by 4 bases, leaving 14 bases between them. Germline V gene lookup returns CDR1 SGHRS and CDR2 YFSETQ. The CDR3 protein is CASSLEAGGSGNTIYF. The CDR3 DNA is TGCGCCAGCAGCTTGGAAGCCGGGGGCTCAGGAAACACCATATATTTT.

This clone came up many times. V and J are TRBV11-2 and TRBJ1-3; 10 positions agree with TRBD1. Unmatched junction bases numbered 6, after V lost 5 bases and J lost 2 bases. This CDR3 has 16 amino acids. The germline CDR1 and CDR2 sequences are SGHAT and FQNNGV. The DNA of the CDR3 is TGTGCCAGCAGCCCGAAAGGGACAGGGGCTGGAAACACCATATATTTT. Protein: CASSPKGTGAGNTIYF.

This clone was counted many times. V usage is TRBV20-1 and J usage is TRBJ1-5; D is unclear. Germline lookup yields CDR1 DFQATT and CDR2 SNEGSKA (reference sequence). V was shortened by 3 bases and J by 0 bases, with 12 bases between the two germline ends. This CDR3 has 15 amino acids. In DNA form, the CDR3 reads TGCAGTGCTAGCGGTCTCCCACATAGCAATCAGCCCCAGCATTTT. Protein: CSASGLPHSNQPQHF.

The CDR3 sequence: CASSQNEETGELFF. In DNA form, the CDR3 reads TGTGCCAGCAGCCAGAATGAAGAGACCGGGGAGCTGTTTTTT. The chain joins TRBV28 to TRBJ2-2; D is uncertain. The CDR3 extends over 14 amino acids. Germline loops: CDR1 MDHEN, CDR2 SYDVKM. The V end lost 6 bases, the J end lost 5 bases, and 13 bases lay between the germline ends. The full variable domain, completed using reference TRBV28 and TRBJ2-2, is DVKVTQSSRYLVKRTGEKVFLECVQDMDHENMFWYRQDPGLGLRLIYFSYDVKMKEKGDIPEGYSVSREKKERFSLILESASTNQTSMYLCASSQNEETGELFFGEGSRLTVL.

This clone was seen repeatedly, ten times or more. This may stem from a read error, because a much larger clone lies one nucleotide away. V and J are TRBV30 and TRBJ2-2, with D possibly being TRBD1 (7 bases). Germline V lookup: CDR1 GTSNPN, CDR2 SVGIG (reference sequence). The CDR3 extends over 13 amino acids. DNA for the CDR3: TGTGCCTGGAACACAGGGGAGGCCGGGGAGCCGTTTTTT. This translates into CAWNTGEAGEPFF.

This clone was counted at least ten times. The V and J genes are TRBV11-1 and TRBJ2-2; tentative D call: TRBD1 (6 bases). The CDR3 spans 16 residues. CDR1 is SGHAT, CDR2 FQDESV, per germline (reference sequence). V gave up 4 bases and J gave up 1 base, with 13 bases separating them. The CDR3 DNA reads as TGTGCCAGCAGCTCCCAGGGGACCGGGAACACCGGGGAGCTGTTTTTT. Translated, it gives CASSSQGTGNTGELFF.

The chain uses TRBV20-1 and TRBJ2-1; 7 nucleotides align to TRBD1. Unmatched junction bases numbered 11, after V lost 0 bases and J lost 9 bases. Germline-derived CDR1 and CDR2 are DFQATT and SNEGSKA (reference sequence). This CDR3 is built from 15 residues. The CDR3 DNA follows: TGCAGTGCTAGAGATACGACAGGGCTGGGAAGTGAGCAGTTCTTC. It encodes CSARDTTGLGSEQFF.

There are many counts of this clone. The V and J genes are TRBV6-1 and TRBJ1-1; D is perhaps TRBD1 (6 bases). The CDR3 covers 13 residues. V was cut by 6 bases and J by 8 bases, with 16 bases left in between. In germline, CDR1 is MNHNS, CDR2 SASEGT. The CDR3 DNA reads TGTGCCAGCAGGAAGGCAGGGGCCACCGAAGCTTTCTTT. This encodes CASRKAGATEAFF.

As regards this clone: At one of its ends the junction is not consistent with the germline gene, which may arise from a read error. The chain recombines TRBV4-3 with TRBJ2-7; 7 nucleotides match TRBD2. From germline, CDR1 is LGHNA and CDR2 YSLEER. The CDR3 consists of 15 residues. This CDR3 is CTSSQEAGLNYDQYF. The CDR3 DNA reads as TGCACCAGCAGCCAAGAAGCGGGACTGAACTACGACCAGTACTTC.

This clone was found a few times. A much more abundant neighbour one base away suggests this may be a read error. The chain combines TRBV9 with TRBJ2-4; TRBD2 is a possible D gene (5 bases). Germline CDR1 reads SGDLS; CDR2 reads YYNGEE. The CDR3 is 14 residues long. CDR3 nucleotide sequence: TGTGCCAGCAGAGTAGCTACGGGGAGAAACATTCAGTACTTC. Protein: CASRVATGRNIQYF.

In this sample, this clone turned up many times. The chain is built from TRBV6-6 and TRBJ1-4; D gene uncertain. V was pared by 0 bases and J by 7 bases, with 9 bases between. Germline V lookup: CDR1 MNHNY, CDR2 SVGAGI (reference sequence). The CDR3 contains 14 residues. CDR3 in DNA: TGTGCCAGCAGTTACTCCCACTCGTCTGAAAAACTGTTTTTT. The encoded protein is CASSYSHSSEKLFF.

This clone is classed as medium-sized (0.01 to 0.1%). In DNA form, the CDR3 reads TGTGCCAGCAGTAGACCCGGGACAGGGCGGCCCCAGCATTTT. Translated: CASSRPGTGRPQHF. The V gene is TRBV28, the J gene TRBJ1-5, with TRBD1 identical over 9 bases. The germline CDR1 and CDR2 sequences are MDHEN and SYDVKM. With 5 bases clipped from V and 9 bases from J, the junction kept 8 bases outside the gene matches. The CDR3 covers 14 residues.

This clone was observed many times. This sample also contains other DNA sequences that code for the same CDR3. This chain links TRBV4-1 with TRBJ2-7; TRBD1 is a possible D gene (5 bases). The V gene lost 3 bases and the J gene lost 0 bases, with 18 bases spanning the gap. Germline V gives CDR1 MGHRA, CDR2 YSYEKL. This CDR3 spans 17 amino acids. The CDR3: CASSHIDSILSSYEQYF. The DNA of the CDR3 is TGCGCCAGCAGCCACATCGACAGTATTCTAAGCTCCTACGAGCAGTACTTC.

This clone came up many times. The chain has TRBV9 and TRBJ2-7; D uncertain. The CDR3 loop spans 13 amino acids. Germline V lookup: CDR1 SGDLS, CDR2 YYNGEE. V lost 3 bases to trimming and J lost 7 bases, with 14 bases between them. Written as DNA, the CDR3 is TGTGCCAGCAGCGAGACTTGGGTCGGGGAGCAGTACTTC. Amino acids: CASSETWVGEQYF.

This clone qualifies as medium-sized. The J gene is TRBJ2-7, the V gene TRBV6-1; tentatively, D is TRBD1 or TRBD2 (5 bases each). Trimming cost V 5 bases and J 2 bases, with 13 bases left between them. The length of the CDR3 is 14 residues. Germline CDR1 is MNHNS and CDR2 is SASEGT. This chain's CDR3 is CASSTPGTAYEQYF. CDR3 nucleotides: TGTGCCAGCAGTACGCCCGGGACGGCCTACGAGCAGTACTTC.

This clone was seen repeatedly, ten times or more. The chain is built from TRBV10-1 and TRBJ2-3; 8 bases match TRBD1. The germline V gene has CDR1 WNHNN and CDR2 SYGVQD (reference sequence). The CDR3 has 15 residues. V dropped 4 bases and J dropped 2; count of bases not matched to a gene: 5. CDR3 sequence (DNA): TGCGCCAGCAGTGTAAGGACAGGGTACACAGATACGCAGTATTTT. This encodes CASSVRTGYTDTQYF.

This chain links TRBV7-9 with TRBJ1-5; D possibly corresponds to TRBD1 (5 bases). V was cut by 5 bases and J by 4 bases, with 15 bases left in between. The V gene's germline CDR1 is SEHNR and CDR2 FQNEAQ (reference sequence). This CDR3 has 15 residues. The CDR3 DNA reads as TGTGCCAGCAGCCGGGGGGGGGAAAGGAATCAGCCCCAGCATTTT. This codes for CASSRGGERNQPQHF.

This clone has a count of ten or more. This sequence joins TRBV6-2 or TRBV6-3 and TRBJ2-6, with 13 bases that match TRBD2. The CDR3 loop spans 20 amino acids. The ends lost 0 bases at V and 2 bases at J; junction bases unmatched: 7. The germline gives CDR1 MNHEY, CDR2 SVGEGT. The CDR3 reads CASSYSRTSGSMAGANVLTF. The CDR3 DNA reads as TGTGCCAGCAGTTACTCGAGGACTAGCGGGAGTATGGCTGGGGCCAACGTCCTGACTTTC.

In this sample, this clone is medium-sized. CDR3 nucleotide sequence: TGTGCCAGCAGCTTTGGGGGGTATGGCTACACCTTC. Residues: CASSFGGYGYTF. The gene calls are TRBV7-2 and TRBJ1-2; perhaps TRBD1 as D (5 bases). V was trimmed by 3 bases and J by 5 bases, leaving 7 bases between them. CDR3 length equals 12 residues. Germline-derived CDR1 and CDR2 are SGHTA and FQGNSA.